These T cell receptor beta chains were read from a single sample in a study of T-cell reconstitution after alpha-beta-depleted transplantation in children. MiXCR, run by TCRdb on the PCR reads, gives a single entry per CDR3 protein. The table includes 400,000 to 450,000 distinct CDR3 sequences, roughly 44% detected once. The sequencing used PBMCs, collected before TCRalphabeta/CD19-depleted stem cell transplant. These receptors all stem from a girl aged 2 to 9 with aplastic anemia, due to receive a stem cell transplant. Both conserved end residues are part of each CDR3. D genes are given only for firm matches. Only part of the rows carry a size: once, few, many, or a class if the clone is expanded.

size	D	J	V	DNA	CDR3
NA	NA	TRBJ1-3	TRBV30	TGTGCCTGGGGTACCGACTCTGGAAACACCATATATTTT	CAWGTDSGNTIYF
NA	NA	TRBJ1-2	TRBV5-1	TGCGCCAGCAGCTTGAGGGCCAGGTCTAACTATGGCTACACCTTC	CASSLRARSNYGYTF
few	TRBD2	TRBJ2-1	TRBV29-1	TGCAGCGGGGAGGGCGGGACTAGCCTAAGGTGGGCGCAGTTCTTC	CSGEGGTSLRWAQFF
NA	TRBD1	TRBJ2-7	TRBV15	TGTGCCACCAGCAAAGACAGGGACTCCTACGAGCAGTACTTC	CATSKDRDSYEQYF
NA	TRBD1	TRBJ1-1	TRBV29-1	TGCAGCGTTGGAGTCGGACAGGGGGCGGGTGAAGCTTTCTTT	CSVGVGQGAGEAFF
NA	NA	TRBJ1-1	TRBV19	TGTGCCAGTAGTAAGTTGGGTAACACTGAAGCTTTCTTT	CASSKLGNTEAFF
NA	NA	TRBJ1-3	TRBV28	TGTGCCAGCAGTGACGTACAGCTCTCTGGAAACACCATATATTTT	CASSDVQLSGNTIYF
NA	NA	TRBJ2-3	TRBV12-3/TRBV12-4	TGTGCCAGCAGTTCCCCGACGGACCTCACAGATACGCAGTATTTT	CASSSPTDLTDTQYF
NA	TRBD2	TRBJ2-1	TRBV3-1	TGTGCCAGCAGCCCCGTCGGGACTAGCTTGAATGAGCAGTTCTTC	CASSPVGTSLNEQFF
few	TRBD1	TRBJ1-2	TRBV5-1	TGCGCCAGCAGCCCCTGGACAGGGGCGAACTATGGCTACACCTTC	CASSPWTGANYGYTF
many	NA	TRBJ2-1	TRBV29-1	TGCAGCGTTAGTAAGAATGAGCAGTTCTTC	CSVSKNEQFF
NA	NA	TRBJ2-5	TRBV28	TGTGCCAGCAATCCCGGAGGCGAGACCCAGTACTTC	CASNPGGETQYF
NA	NA	TRBJ2-3	TRBV30	TGTGCCTGGAGTGTCCTCCGGTTAGATACGCAGTATTTT	CAWSVLRLDTQYF
NA	TRBD2	TRBJ2-3	TRBV6-1	TGTGCCAGCAGGGCTGGGACTAGCTGGACAGATACGCAGTATTTT	CASRAGTSWTDTQYF
few	TRBD1	TRBJ2-7	TRBV20-1	TGCAGTGCCCTGGGACAGGGGGGCTACGAGCAGTACTTC	CSALGQGGYEQYF
NA	NA	TRBJ2-2	TRBV25-1	TGTGCCAGCAGTGTCTCGGGGCTTCCCGGGGAGCTGTTTTTT	CASSVSGLPGELFF
NA	NA	TRBJ2-1	TRBV20-1	TGCAGTGCTAGAAGTGACACGCACAATGAGCAGTTCTTC	CSARSDTHNEQFF
NA	NA	TRBJ2-5	TRBV5-1	TGCGCCAGCAGCTTGGGGGCCGCTGTGGGAGAGACCCAGTACTTC	CASSLGAAVGETQYF
NA	TRBD2	TRBJ2-3	TRBV6-5	TGTGCCAGCAGTTACTCGTTGCGGGAGGGTGGCACAGATACGCAGTATTTT	CASSYSLREGGTDTQYF
NA	NA	TRBJ2-1	TRBV27	TGTGCCAGCAGTTACGGGAGCCCCTCCTACAATGAGCAGTTCTTC	CASSYGSPSYNEQFF
many	TRBD2	TRBJ2-5	TRBV28	TGTGCCAGCAGTGAGCAGGTCGCGGGAGACGGAGAGACCCAGTACTTC	CASSEQVAGDGETQYF
NA	NA	TRBJ1-2	TRBV24-1	TGTGCCACCAGTGGGGCAGCTAGCTATGGCTACACCTTC	CATSGAASYGYTF
many	NA	TRBJ1-2	TRBV12-3/TRBV12-4	TGTGCCAGCAGTTTAGCGTACAGGGAAGACCCCAACTATGGCTACACCTTC	CASSLAYREDPNYGYTF
NA	NA	TRBJ2-7	TRBV28	TGTGCCAGCAGCATCACCCGCTCCTACGAGCAGTACTTC	CASSITRSYEQYF
few	NA	TRBJ1-2	TRBV7-9	TGTGCCAGCAGCCCTGATACACGGAAGGTCTGGGGCTACACCTTC	CASSPDTRKVWGYTF
NA	NA	TRBJ1-2	TRBV7-2	TGTGCCAGCAGTCGCGAGAGAGGCTACACCTTC	CASSRERGYTF
NA	NA	TRBJ1-1	TRBV20-1	TGCAGTGCTAGGGAGGGCCCCACTGAAGCTTTCTTT	CSAREGPTEAFF
NA	NA	TRBJ1-2	TRBV29-1	TGCAGCGCTTTAAATCCTAACTATGGCTACACCTTC	CSALNPNYGYTF
NA	NA	TRBJ2-4	TRBV7-3	TGTGCCAGCAGCCCCGCACTAAACAACATTCAGTACTTC	CASSPALNNIQYF